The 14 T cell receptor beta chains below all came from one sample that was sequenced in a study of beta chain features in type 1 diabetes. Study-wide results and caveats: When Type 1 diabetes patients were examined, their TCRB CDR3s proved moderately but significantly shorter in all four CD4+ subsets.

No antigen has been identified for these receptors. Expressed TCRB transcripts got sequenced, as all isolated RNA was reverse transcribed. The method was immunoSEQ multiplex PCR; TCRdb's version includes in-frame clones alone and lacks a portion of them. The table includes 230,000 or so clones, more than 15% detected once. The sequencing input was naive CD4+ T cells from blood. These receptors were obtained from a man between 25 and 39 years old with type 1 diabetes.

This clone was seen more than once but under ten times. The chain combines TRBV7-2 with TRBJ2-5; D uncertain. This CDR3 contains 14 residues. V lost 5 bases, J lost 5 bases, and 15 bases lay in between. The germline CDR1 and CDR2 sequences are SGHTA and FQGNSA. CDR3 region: CASSANPSRETQYF. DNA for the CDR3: TGTGCCAGCAGCGCAAACCCGTCTCGGGAGACCCAGTACTTC.

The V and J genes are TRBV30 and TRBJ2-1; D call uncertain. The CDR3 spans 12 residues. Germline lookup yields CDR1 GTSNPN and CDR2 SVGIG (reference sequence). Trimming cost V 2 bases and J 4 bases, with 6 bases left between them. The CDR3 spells CAWSIRYNEQFF. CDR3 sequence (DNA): TGTGCCTGGAGTATCCGATACAATGAGCAGTTCTTC. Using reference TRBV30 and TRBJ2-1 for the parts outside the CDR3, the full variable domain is SQTIHQWPATLVQPVGSPLSLECTVEGTSNPNLYWYRQAAGRGLQLLFYSVGIGQISSEVPQNLSASRPQDRQFILSSKKLLLSDSGFYLCAWSIRYNEQFFGPGTRLTVL.

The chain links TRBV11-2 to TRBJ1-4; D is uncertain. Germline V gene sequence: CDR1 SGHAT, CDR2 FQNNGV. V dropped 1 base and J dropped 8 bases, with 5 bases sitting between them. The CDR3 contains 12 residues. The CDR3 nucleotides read TGTGCCAGCAGCTTAGCAGCCGAAAAACTGTTTTTT. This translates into CASSLAAEKLFF.

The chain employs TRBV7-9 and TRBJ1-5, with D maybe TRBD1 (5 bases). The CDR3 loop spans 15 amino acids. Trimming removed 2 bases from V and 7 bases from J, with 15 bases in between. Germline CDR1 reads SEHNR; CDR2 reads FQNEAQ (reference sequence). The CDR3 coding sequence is TGTGCCAGCAGCTTATCCGGGGGTCAGGGACAGCCCCAGCATTTT. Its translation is CASSLSGGQGQPQHF.

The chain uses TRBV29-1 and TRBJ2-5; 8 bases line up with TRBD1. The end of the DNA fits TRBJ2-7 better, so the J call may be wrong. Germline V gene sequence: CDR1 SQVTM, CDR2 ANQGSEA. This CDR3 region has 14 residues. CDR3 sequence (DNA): TGCAGCGTGCAGGGGACAGGCGTTACCTACGAGCAGTACTTC. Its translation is CSVQGTGVTYEQYF.

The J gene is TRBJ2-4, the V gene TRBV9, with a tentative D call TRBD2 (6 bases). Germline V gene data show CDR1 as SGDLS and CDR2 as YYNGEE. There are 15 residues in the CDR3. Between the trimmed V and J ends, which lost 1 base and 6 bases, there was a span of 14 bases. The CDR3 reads CASSVSSTEGNIQYF. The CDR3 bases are TGTGCCAGCAGCGTATCATCGACGGAGGGAAACATTCAGTACTTC.

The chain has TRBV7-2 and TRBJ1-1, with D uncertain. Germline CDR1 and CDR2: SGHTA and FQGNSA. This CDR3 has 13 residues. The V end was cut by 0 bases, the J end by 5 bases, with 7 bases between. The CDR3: CASSLATGTEAFF. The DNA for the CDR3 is TGTGCCAGCAGCTTAGCGACGGGAACTGAAGCTTTCTTT. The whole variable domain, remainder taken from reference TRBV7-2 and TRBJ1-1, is GAGVSQSPSNKVTEKGKDVELRCDPISGHTALYWYRQSLGQGLEFLIYFQGNSAPDKSGLPSDRFSAERTGGSVSTLTIQRTQQEDSAVYLCASSLATGTEAFFGQGTRLTVV.

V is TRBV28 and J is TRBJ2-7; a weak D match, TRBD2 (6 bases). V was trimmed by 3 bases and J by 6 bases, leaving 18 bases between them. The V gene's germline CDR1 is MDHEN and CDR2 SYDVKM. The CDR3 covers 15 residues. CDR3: CASSFGSARGIEQYF. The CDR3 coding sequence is TGTGCCAGCAGTTTCGGGAGTGCCCGGGGTATCGAGCAGTACTTC. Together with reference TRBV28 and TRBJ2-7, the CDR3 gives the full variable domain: DVKVTQSSRYLVKRTGEKVFLECVQDMDHENMFWYRQDPGLGLRLIYFSYDVKMKEKGDIPEGYSVSREKKERFSLILESASTNQTSMYLCASSFGSARGIEQYFGPGTRLTVT.

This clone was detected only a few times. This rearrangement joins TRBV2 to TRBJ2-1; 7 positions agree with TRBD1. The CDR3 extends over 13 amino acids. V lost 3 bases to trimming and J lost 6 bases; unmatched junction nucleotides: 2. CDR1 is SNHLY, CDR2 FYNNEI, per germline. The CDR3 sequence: CASSEAGGNEQFF. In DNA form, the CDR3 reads TGTGCCAGCAGTGAGGCAGGGGGCAATGAGCAGTTCTTC. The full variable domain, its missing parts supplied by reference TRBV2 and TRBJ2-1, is EPEVTQTPSHQVTQMGQEVILRCVPISNHLYFYWYRQILGQKVEFLVSFYNNEISEKSEIFDDQFSVERPDGSNFTLKIRSTKLEDSAMYFCASSEAGGNEQFFGPGTRLTVL.

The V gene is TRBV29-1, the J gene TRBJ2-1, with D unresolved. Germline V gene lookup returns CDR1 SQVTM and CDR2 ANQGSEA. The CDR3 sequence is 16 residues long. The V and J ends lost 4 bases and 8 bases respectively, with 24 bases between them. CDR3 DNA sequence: TGCAGCGTTGGGGCCACCGGGTCCCGGGCGATATATGAGCAGTTCTTC. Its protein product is CSVGATGSRAIYEQFF.

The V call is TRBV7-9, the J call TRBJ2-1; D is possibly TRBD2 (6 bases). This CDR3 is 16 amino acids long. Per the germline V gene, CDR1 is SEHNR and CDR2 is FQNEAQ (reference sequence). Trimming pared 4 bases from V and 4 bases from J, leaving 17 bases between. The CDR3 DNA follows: TGTGCCAGCAGCTACCTATTAGCGGAGCCATACAATGAGCAGTTCTTC. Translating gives CASSYLLAEPYNEQFF.

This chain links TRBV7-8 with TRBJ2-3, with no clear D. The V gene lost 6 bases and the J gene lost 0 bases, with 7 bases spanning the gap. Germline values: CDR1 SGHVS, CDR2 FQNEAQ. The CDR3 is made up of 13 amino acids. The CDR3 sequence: CASRSSSTDTQYF. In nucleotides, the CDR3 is TGTGCCAGCAGGTCTTCTAGCACAGATACGCAGTATTTT.

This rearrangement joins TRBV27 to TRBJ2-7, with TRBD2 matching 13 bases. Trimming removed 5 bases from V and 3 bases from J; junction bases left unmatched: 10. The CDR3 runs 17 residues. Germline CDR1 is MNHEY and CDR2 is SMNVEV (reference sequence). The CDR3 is CASSPWTSGSVFYEQYF. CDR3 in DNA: TGTGCCAGCAGTCCTTGGACTAGCGGGAGCGTTTTCTACGAGCAGTACTTC.

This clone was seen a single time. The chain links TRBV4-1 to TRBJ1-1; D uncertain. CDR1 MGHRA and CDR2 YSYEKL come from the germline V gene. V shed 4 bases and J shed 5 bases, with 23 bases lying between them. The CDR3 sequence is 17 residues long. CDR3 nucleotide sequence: TGCGCCAGCAGCCGAGACTCGTCGAGCGGCTCTGCGACTGAAGCTTTCTTT. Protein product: CASSRDSSSGSATEAFF.